These T cell receptor beta chains were read from a single sample in a study of CD8 T cells in ankylosing spondylitis. TCRdb processed the 5' RACE reads anew with MiXCR; each CDR3 protein has one entry. The sample has roughly 700,000 distinct CDR3 sequences; about 20% are singletons. Sequenced material: blood, either unsorted or a sorted T cell fraction (not recorded which). The origin of the receptors is a male donor with ankylosing spondylitis. The CDR3 runs from the conserved cysteine through the conserved F or W. A D gene is named only where the DNA matches it firmly. Size values are once, few and many counts, or a class for expanded clones, and some rows have none.

CDR3aa	CDR3nt	abundance	v_gene	j_gene	d_gene
CSARETGFSTNEKLFF	TGCAGTGCTAGAGAAACAGGGTTTTCCACTAATGAAAAACTGTTTTTT	many	TRBV20-1	TRBJ1-4	-
CASLDPGHGNTEAFF	TGTGCCAGTCTTGATCCGGGACACGGGAACACTGAAGCTTTCTTT	-	TRBV7-2	TRBJ1-1	-
CASSPGTGGIPAEKLFF	TGTGCCAGCAGCCCCGGGACAGGGGGGATTCCGGCTGAAAAACTGTTTTTT	-	TRBV5-6	TRBJ1-4	TRBD1
CASSQPEMSETQYF	TGTGCCAGCTCACAACCAGAGATGTCGGAGACCCAGTACTTC	-	TRBV18	TRBJ2-5	-
CSADTGSRAFF	TGCAGTGCTGATACAGGGAGCAGAGCTTTCTTT	-	TRBV20-1	TRBJ1-1	-
CAWSTLAGASEQFF	TGTGCCTGGAGTACACTAGCGGGGGCCTCGGAGCAGTTCTTC	-	TRBV30	TRBJ2-1	TRBD2
CAAKGSTDTQYF	TGTGCCGCGAAGGGGAGCACAGATACGCAGTATTTT	-	TRBV27	TRBJ2-3	-
CASSLRPTGRNTEAFF	TGCGCCAGCAGCTTGAGGCCGACAGGGAGGAACACTGAAGCTTTCTTT	many	TRBV5-1	TRBJ1-1	TRBD1
CASTTGGLGYTF	TGTGCCAGCACCACGGGGGGTCTTGGCTACACCTTC	-	TRBV12-3/TRBV12-4	TRBJ1-2	-
CASSTSTGGIADTQYF	TGTGCCAGCAGCACATCGACAGGGGGTATTGCAGATACGCAGTATTTT	-	TRBV9	TRBJ2-3	TRBD1